This note documents a single T cell receptor (beta chain) sequence. This clone was observed a handful of times. The antigen this receptor binds is unknown. No clone much larger than this one lies a single base away; base qualities are absent. The data were taken from a study of beta chain features in type 1 diabetes (dated by TCRdb to the late 2010s). Study-wide context: No differences in mean age, gender distribution, total cell number or subset yield were found between patients and healthy donors. A total of approximately 110,000,000 sorted cells were examined across all samples, and a strong correlation was observed between cell number per subset and RNA yield. In the study, recently diagnosed type 1 diabetes patients and matched healthy donors were compared on the TCRB repertoires of their sorted circulating CD4+ T cell subsets. Regulatory and stem cell-like memory subsets were obtained from only 8 patients and roughly 8 healthy donors, while naive and central memory subsets were obtained from all 30 or so donors.

The entire isolated RNA was reverse transcribed using the High Capacity cDNA Reverse Transcription Kit, and thus expressed TCRB transcripts were sequenced. Deep immunoSEQ sequencing was performed on naive, central memory and regulatory T cell samples, with an average of roughly 3.5 million total reads per sample. Sorted cells were lysed in RLT buffer, and RNA was extracted using DNase-treated RNeasy Micro or Mini kits according to cell number. To prevent cross-contamination, each cell subset was processed individually, whereas patient and healthy donor samples were processed jointly. The immunoSEQ multiplex PCR was used to amplify TCRB sequences from cDNA, generating 87-bp fragments that spanned the CDR3 region. Sequencing of the amplicons was performed on the Illumina HiSeq platform. Regarding the original processing steps: Synthetic template baselines were used to correct PCR bias computationally, reads within Hamming distance 2 were collapsed together, and singletons that could not be merged were discarded. Reads were aligned against IMGT to assign V, D and J genes, CDR3 length and insertions or deletions at six rearrangement sites. Clonotype counts were normalized to sorted cell number within each subset before computing true diversity and Gini coefficients with the tcR R package. Repertoire sharing was quantified using the overlap coefficient calculated on TCRB nucleotide sequences. Out-of-frame TCRB sequences from naive cells were analyzed to stand in for the pre-selection repertoire. What TCRdb holds here is the immuneACCESS table cut down to in-frame rearrangements. Part of the clones is not present; checked against another copy, under half of the missing clones reflect an unresolved V gene, and the others are unexplained. V, J and clone size are taken as reported in that table, and D and trimming were inferred from the DNA itself. The table for this sample lists 900,000 or so clones; roughly 17% of them were counted only once. The ten biggest clones cover 0.023% of the sample.

Germline trimming: 3 bases from V, 4 bases from J; junction bases outside gene matches: 12. From the cysteine through the phenylalanine, the CDR3 covers 17 amino acids. Solely the CDR3 DNA is kept, with 51 bases framed from the first base. The germline V gene (reference sequence) sets CDR1 to SEHNR and CDR2 to FQNEAQ. The full study reports these points: HLA sub-analyses involved small numbers of individuals, so any influence of HLA type on TCRB rearrangement remained unresolved. PCR may preferentially amplify shorter templates, but because patient and control samples were amplified and corrected together, any resulting skew would affect both groups equally. Naive, central memory and regulatory TCRB repertoires appeared to be more alike among patients than among healthy donors. Because cDNA rather than genomic DNA was sequenced, highly expressing activated cells could have been over-represented, although no difference in activation and CD3 levels was found between groups. At VDJ recombination sites, patients with type 1 diabetes made fewer insertions and deleted more nucleotides, a pattern implying thymic rearrangement abnormalities. Type 1 diabetes patients showed a moderate but significant shortening of TCRB CDR3 length in all four CD4+ subsets.

Each donor gave one peripheral blood draw, around 100 mL on average, collected into heparinised tubes. Using a panel that included CD45RO, CCR7, CD25, CD127, CD95 and CD27, naive, central memory, regulatory and stem cell-like memory CD4+ T cells were sorted on a BD FACSAria II. All sorted populations exceeded 95% purity. PBMCs were isolated right away by Lymphoprep density gradient centrifugation and were stained directly, without culture. So that batch effects would be minimized, each experiment stained and sorted samples in pairs, pairing one healthy donor with one patient. The specimen sequenced was naive CD4+ T cells from blood. The sample's cell subset or site label, decoded: true naive CD4+ T cells. The V and J genes are TRBV7-9 and TRBJ1-1; a stretch of 9 junction bases matches TRBD1. The source is a woman aged 18 to 35 in good health. The DNA sequence is given as TGTGCCAGCAGCTTTATATGGACAGGGGATATGGGCACTGAAGCTTTCTTT. Translated, this is CASSFIWTGDMGTEAFF.